This record covers a single TCR beta chain. The data were taken from a study of blood T cell repertoires in COVID-19. Sequencing was performed with immunoSEQ multiplex PCR; in TCRdb, only in-frame clones are kept and a portion is missing. Among about 210,000 clones listed, 83% were seen once. This CDR3 is 13 amino acids long. V lost 0 bases and J 9 bases, leaving 10 bases between the germline ends. CDR1 is SGHRS and CDR2 is YFSETQ in the germline V gene. The sequenced sample was peripheral blood. The clonotype comes from a woman between 35 and 50 years old with active or convalescent COVID-19. This rearrangement joins TRBV5-1 to TRBJ2-1; no definite D call. The CDR3 DNA sequence: TGCGCCAGCAGCTTGGAGGCCAGCGTTGAGCAGTTCTTC. Amino acid sequence: CASSLEASVEQFF.